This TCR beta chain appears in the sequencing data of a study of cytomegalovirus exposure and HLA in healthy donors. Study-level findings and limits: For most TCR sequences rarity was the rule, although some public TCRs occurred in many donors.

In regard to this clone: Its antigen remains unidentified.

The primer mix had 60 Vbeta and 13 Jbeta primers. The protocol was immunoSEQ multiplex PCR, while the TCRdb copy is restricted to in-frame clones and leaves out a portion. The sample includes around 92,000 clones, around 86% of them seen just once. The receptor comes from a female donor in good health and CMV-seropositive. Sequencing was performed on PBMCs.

This CDR3 is CASSGGVLEKLFF. DNA for the CDR3: TGTGCCAGTAGCGGGGGGGTCTTGGAAAAACTGTTTTTT. The chain uses TRBV19 and TRBJ1-4; tentative D call: TRBD1 (5 bases). CDR1 is LNHDA and CDR2 is SQIVND in the germline V gene (reference sequence). The CDR3 is made up of 13 amino acids. The V gene lost 6 bases and the J gene lost 8 bases, with 13 bases spanning the gap.